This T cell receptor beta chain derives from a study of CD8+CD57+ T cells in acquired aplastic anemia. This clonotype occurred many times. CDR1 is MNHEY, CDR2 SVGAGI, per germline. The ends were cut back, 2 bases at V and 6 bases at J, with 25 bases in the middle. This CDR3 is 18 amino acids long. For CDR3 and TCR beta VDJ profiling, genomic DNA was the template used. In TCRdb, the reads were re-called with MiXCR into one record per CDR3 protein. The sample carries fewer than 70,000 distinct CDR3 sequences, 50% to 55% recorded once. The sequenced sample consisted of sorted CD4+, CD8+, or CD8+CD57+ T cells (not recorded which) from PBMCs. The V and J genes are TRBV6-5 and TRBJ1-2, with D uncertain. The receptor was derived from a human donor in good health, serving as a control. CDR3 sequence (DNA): TGTGCCAGCAGTTACCCCCCCTCTCGACCCACACCAGACCATGGCTACACCTTC. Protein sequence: CASSYPPSRPTPDHGYTF.